Below, 17 T cell receptor beta chains from the same sample are listed, as sequenced in a study of OX40 agonist ivuxolimab in advanced cancers. Sequencing used immunoSEQ multiplex PCR; TCRdb keeps in-frame clones, though not all of them. The sample lists fewer than 90,000 clones, 65% to 90% occurring once. This material consisted of CD4+ or CD8+ T cells sorted from blood, taken in a trial of the OX40 agonist ivuxolimab. These TCRs come from an adult with an advanced solid tumor such as melanoma, head and neck, liver or kidney cancer.

This chain links TRBV19 with TRBJ1-5; D not resolved. The CDR3 runs to 14 residues. V was clipped by 2 bases and J by 1 base, with 6 bases between them. CDR1 and CDR2 from the germline V gene are LNHDA and SQIVND (reference sequence). In DNA form, the CDR3 reads TGTGCCAGTAGTATACCGGAGAGCAATCAGCCCCAGCATTTT. Its protein is CASSIPESNQPQHF. Drawing the rest from reference TRBV19 and TRBJ1-5, the complete variable domain is DGGITQSPKYLFRKEGQNVTLSCEQNLNHDAMYWYRQDPGQGLRLIYYSQIVNDFQKGDIAEGYSVSREKKESFPLTVTSAQKNPTAFYLCASSIPESNQPQHFGDGTRLSIL.

For the CDR3, the DNA is TGCGCCAGCAGCCAAGGCCCGCGAGGGGGAGGCTATGGCTACACCTTC. It codes for CASSQGPRGGGYGYTF. V is TRBV4-3 and J is TRBJ1-2, with D possibly being TRBD1 (6 bases). The CDR3 is 16 amino acids. The V gene lost 1 base and the J gene lost 4 bases, with 16 bases spanning the gap. Germline V gene lookup returns CDR1 LGHNA and CDR2 YSLEER.

The J gene is TRBJ2-5, the V gene TRBV7-2; 7 bases are shared with TRBD2. Germline loops: CDR1 SGHTA, CDR2 FQGNSA. The CDR3 is 15 residues long. Germline trimming cut 7 bases from V and 5 bases from J; bases unmatched to any gene: 13. The CDR3 region is CASTPGAGNMETQYF. CDR3 bases: TGTGCCAGCACTCCCGGAGCGGGGAATATGGAGACCCAGTACTTC.

The V gene is TRBV18, the J gene TRBJ1-4; TRBD1 matches 7 bases. The CDR3 is 16 amino acids. Germline CDR1 KGHSH, CDR2 LQKENI. Trimming removed 4 bases from V and 8 bases from J; junction bases left unmatched: 13. The CDR3 sequence: CASSHSPTGTKEKLFF. CDR3 sequence (DNA): TGTGCCAGCTCACACAGCCCGACAGGGACGAAAGAAAAACTGTTTTTT.

The genes are TRBV30 and TRBJ1-1; TRBD1 might be the D (5 bases). This CDR3 has 14 residues. Germline CDR1 reads GTSNPN; CDR2 reads SVGIG (reference sequence). V gave up 0 bases and J gave up 1 base, with 9 bases separating them. The CDR3 region has the DNA TGTGCCTGGAGTGTTTGGAGGGGGAACACTGAAGCTTTCTTT. Translation: CAWSVWRGNTEAFF.

A word on this clone: Relative to the germline gene, one junction end is altered; a read error may explain this. This rearrangement joins TRBV19 to TRBJ1-2; a weak D match, TRBD1 (5 bases). Looked up from germline, CDR1 is LNHDA and CDR2 is SQIVND (reference sequence). The CDR3 sequence is 15 residues long. The CDR3 nucleotides read TGTGCCAGTAGGATAGGTGGGGCCCAGGGCTATGGCTACACCTTC. Protein product: CASRIGGAQGYGYTF.

The chain employs TRBV7-9 and TRBJ2-1; 7 bases align to TRBD1. Per germline, CDR1 SEHNR and CDR2 FQNEAQ (reference sequence). The ends lost 3 bases at V and 16 bases at J; junction bases unmatched: 21. The CDR3 sequence is 16 residues long. The CDR3 bases are TGTGCCAGCAGCTTTATGCCCTTGGGGCCTCCGGGACAGAAATTCTTC. Its translation is CASSFMPLGPPGQKFF.

CDR3 sequence reads: CASSQLGTGVNEKLFF. The DNA for the CDR3 is TGTGCCAGCAGCCAGCTGGGGACAGGTGTCAATGAAAAACTGTTTTTT. This chain connects TRBV14 to TRBJ1-4; 8 bases agree with TRBD1. V was clipped by 3 bases and J by 5 bases; unmatched bases: 8. This CDR3 is 16 amino acids long. Per germline, CDR1 SGHDN and CDR2 FVKESK.

The CDR3 loop reads CASSFIGTAGNTIYF. The CDR3 coding sequence is TGTGCCAGCAGCTTTATTGGGACGGCTGGAAACACCATATATTTT. The chain joins TRBV14 to TRBJ1-3, with D possibly matching TRBD1 (5 bases). Per the germline V gene, CDR1 is SGHDN and CDR2 is FVKESK. The CDR3 length is 15 residues. Trimming removed 5 bases at V and 2 bases at J, with 13 bases between.

This chain connects TRBV7-8 to TRBJ1-2, with 9 bases matching TRBD1. The CDR3 length is 15 residues. The germline CDR1 and CDR2 sequences are SGHVS and FQNEAQ. V was pared by 3 bases and J by 2 bases, with 4 bases of the junction left unmatched. This chain's CDR3 is CASSLSGTGNYGYTF. Written as DNA, the CDR3 is TGTGCCAGCAGCTTGTCCGGGACAGGGAACTATGGCTACACCTTC.

The chain uses TRBV19 and TRBJ1-3, with a weak D call TRBD1 (5 bases). The CDR3 sequence is 14 residues long. V lost 7 bases to trimming and J lost 4 bases, with 14 bases between them. Germline values: CDR1 LNHDA, CDR2 SQIVND (reference sequence). The CDR3 sequence: CASNPGSKGNTIYF. CDR3 in DNA: TGTGCCAGTAATCCAGGGAGTAAGGGAAACACCATATATTTT.

CDR3 coding DNA: TGCAGCGTCGCCCAATCGGCCGGTCAGCCCCAGCATTTT. It translates to CSVAQSAGQPQHF. This rearrangement joins TRBV29-1 to TRBJ1-5, with no clear D. V was cut by 6 bases and J by 6 bases, with 15 bases left in between. CDR3 length: 13 amino acids. Germline V gene data show CDR1 as SQVTM and CDR2 as ANQGSEA.

The chain uses TRBV4-3 and TRBJ2-3; 8 nucleotides align to TRBD2. With 4 bases clipped from V and 5 bases from J, the junction kept 5 bases outside the gene matches. Germline CDR1 and CDR2: LGHNA and YSLEER. This CDR3 has 14 residues. The CDR3 protein is CASSRYTSGDTQYF. In nucleotides, the CDR3 is TGCGCCAGCAGCCGATATACTAGCGGAGATACGCAGTATTTT.

CDR3 in DNA: TGTGCCAGCAGTTACTTTCGACCCACTAACCTCGGGGAGCTGTTTTTT. Encoded protein: CASSYFRPTNLGELFF. The chain couples TRBV6-5 to TRBJ2-2, with D unresolved. CDR1 is MNHEY, CDR2 SVGAGI, per germline. Trimming pared 1 base from V and 7 bases from J, leaving 16 bases between. CDR3 size: 16 residues.

This clone was found once. The chain is built from TRBV9 and TRBJ1-2; no firm D call. This CDR3 region has 14 residues. CDR1 is SGDLS and CDR2 is YYNGEE in the germline V gene. The ends were cut back, 0 bases at V and 6 bases at J, with 12 bases in the middle. The DNA for the CDR3 is TGTGCCAGCAGCGTAGTAGATCGAGGAGATGGCTACACCTTC. Translated, it gives CASSVVDRGDGYTF. The full variable domain, in which reference TRBV9 and TRBJ1-2 provide the parts outside the CDR3, is DSGVTQTPKHLITATGQRVTLRCSPRSGDLSVYWYQQSLDQGLQFLIQYYNGEERAKGNILERFSAQQFPDLHSELNLSSLELGDSALYFCASSVVDRGDGYTFGSGTRLTVV.

The count of this clone is one. One end of the junction fails to match germline, which may point to a read error. This CDR3 is also generated by other DNA sequences in the sample. The chain uses TRBV30 and TRBJ1-6; TRBD1 matches at 12 bases. This CDR3 spans 17 amino acids. In germline, CDR1 is GTSNPN, CDR2 SVGIG (reference sequence). For the CDR3, the DNA is TGTGCCTGGCTTGGGACAGGGGGCGCGGGCGCAAATTCACCCCTCCATTTT. Protein: CAWLGTGGAGANSPLHF.

J is TRBJ1-4 and V is TRBV19; 12 bases are shared with TRBD1. Germline values: CDR1 LNHDA, CDR2 SQIVND (reference sequence). V lost 5 bases, J lost 9 bases, and 7 bases stayed unmatched. This CDR3 contains 15 residues. DNA of the CDR3: TGTGCCAGTAGTTCCACGGGACAGGGGGCGAAAAAACTGTTTTTT. It codes for CASSSTGQGAKKLFF.